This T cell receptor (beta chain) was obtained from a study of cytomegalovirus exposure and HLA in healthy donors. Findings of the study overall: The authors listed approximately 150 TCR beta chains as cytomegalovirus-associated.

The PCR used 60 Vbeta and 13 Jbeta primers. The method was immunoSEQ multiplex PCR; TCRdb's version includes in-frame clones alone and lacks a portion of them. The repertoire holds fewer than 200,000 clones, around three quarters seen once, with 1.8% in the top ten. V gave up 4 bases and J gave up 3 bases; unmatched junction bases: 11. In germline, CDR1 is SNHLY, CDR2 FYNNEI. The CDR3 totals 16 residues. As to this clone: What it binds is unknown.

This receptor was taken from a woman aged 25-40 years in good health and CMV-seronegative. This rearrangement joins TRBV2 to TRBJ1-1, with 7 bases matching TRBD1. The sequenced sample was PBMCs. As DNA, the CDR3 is TGTGCCAGCAGTGTCTTCCGGGACAGTGGGGACACTGAAGCTTTCTTT. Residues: CASSVFRDSGDTEAFF.